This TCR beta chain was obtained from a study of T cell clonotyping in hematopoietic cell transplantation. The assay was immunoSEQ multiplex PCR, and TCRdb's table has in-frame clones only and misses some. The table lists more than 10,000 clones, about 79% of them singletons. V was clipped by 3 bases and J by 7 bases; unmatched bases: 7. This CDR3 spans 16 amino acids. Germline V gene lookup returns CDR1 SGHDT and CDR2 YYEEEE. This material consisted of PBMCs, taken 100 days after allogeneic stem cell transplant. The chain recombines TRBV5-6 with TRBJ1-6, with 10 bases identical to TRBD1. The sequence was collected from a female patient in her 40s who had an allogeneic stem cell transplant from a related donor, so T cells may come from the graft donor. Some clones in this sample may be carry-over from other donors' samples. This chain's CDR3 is CASSSLTGGANSPLHF. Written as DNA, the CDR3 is TGTGCCAGCAGCTCCCTGACAGGGGGCGCGAATTCACCCCTCCACTTT.